This TCR beta chain was documented in a study of blood T cell repertoires in COVID-19. Study information: The United States, Italy and Spain provided the acute and convalescent COVID-19 samples.

Study members were between about 18 and 95 years old and lived in 20 to 25 US regions. Clinical history reported by participants formed the basis on which cohorts were assigned. Under the authors' procedure: The assay estimated nucleated cells by amplifying reference gene primers. Clones were sequenced by immunoSEQ multiplex PCR, and TCRdb holds only the in-frame ones, with some missing. The V and J calls and clone size come from that table; D and trimming were worked out from the DNA. Of 230,000 or so clones listed, roughly 85% are singletons. Germline CDR1 reads MNHEY; CDR2 reads SVGAGI. This CDR3 has 13 amino acids. V was pared by 6 bases and J by 7 bases, with 5 bases of the junction left unmatched.

The clonotype originates from a woman between 50 and 59 years old who had been exposed to COVID-19. Sequencing input: PBMCs or T cells enriched from blood (not recorded which). The chain couples TRBV6-5 to TRBJ1-5; 8 nucleotides align to TRBD1. CDR3 nucleotides: TGTGCCAGCAGGACAGGGGCCCACCAGCCCCAGCATTTT. Amino acid sequence: CASRTGAHQPQHF.